This T cell receptor beta chain was retrieved from a study of T cell responses to AZD1222 COVID-19 vaccine. Sequenced by immunoSEQ multiplex PCR; TCRdb stores in-frame clones only, minus some. Of roughly 50,000 clones listed, approximately 88% are singletons. The ends lost 2 bases at V and 2 bases at J; junction bases unmatched: 2. This CDR3 is built from 15 residues. Germline CDR1 MNHEY, CDR2 SVGAGI. Notes on this clone: Its specificity is unknown.

Regarding the study as a whole: Recipients of two AZD1222 doses showed rising Spike-specific TCR breadth and depth. Sampling captured repertoires only after the peak T cell response. Across the whole spike, CD4 TCRs peaked at regions 160-218 and 743-854. The sample set comprised mostly white British donors with more females, and clonal diversity was possibly underestimated.

The origin of this receptor is an adult who received the AZD1222 COVID-19 vaccine. Sequences were derived from peripheral blood, sampled 28 days after the second AZD1222 dose. This chain joins TRBV6-5 and TRBJ2-1, with 8 bases fitting TRBD1. In DNA, the CDR3 is TGTGCCAGCAGTTACGGGACAGGTGCCTACAATGAGCAGTTCTTC. It codes for CASSYGTGAYNEQFF.